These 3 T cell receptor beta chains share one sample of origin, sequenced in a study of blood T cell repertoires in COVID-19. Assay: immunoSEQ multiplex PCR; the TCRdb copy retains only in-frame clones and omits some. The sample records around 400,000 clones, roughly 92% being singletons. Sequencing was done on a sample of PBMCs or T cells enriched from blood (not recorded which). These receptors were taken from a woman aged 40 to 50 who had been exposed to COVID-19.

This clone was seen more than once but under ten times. In nucleotides, the CDR3 is TGTGCCAGCAGCGCCCACCTGTACCGGGAGTGGGATACGCAGTATTTT. Translating gives CASSAHLYREWDTQYF. V gene TRBV3-1 (or the pseudogene TRBV3-2) combines with J gene TRBJ2-3; D might be TRBD2 (6 bases). This CDR3 spans 16 amino acids. Trimming took 5 bases from V and 6 from J, leaving 21 bases between them. Germline V CDR1 and CDR2: LGHDT, YNNKEL (reference sequence).

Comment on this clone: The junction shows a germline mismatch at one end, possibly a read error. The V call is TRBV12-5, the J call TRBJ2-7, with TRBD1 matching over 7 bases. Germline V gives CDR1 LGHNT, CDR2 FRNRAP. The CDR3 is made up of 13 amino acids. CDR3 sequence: CASGLGGTAVLSF. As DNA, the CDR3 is TGTGCTAGTGGTTTGGGGGGGACAGCCGTTCTCTCTTTC.

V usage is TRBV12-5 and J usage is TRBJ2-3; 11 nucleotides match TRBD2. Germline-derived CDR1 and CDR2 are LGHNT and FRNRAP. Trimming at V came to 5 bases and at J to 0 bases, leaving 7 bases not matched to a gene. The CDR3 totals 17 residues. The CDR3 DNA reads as TGTGCTAGTGGTGCCGGGACTAGCGGCCCTAGCACAGATACGCAGTATTTT. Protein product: CASGAGTSGPSTDTQYF.